These 10 T cell receptor beta chains originate from one sample sequenced in a study of cytomegalovirus exposure and HLA in healthy donors. The study ran its PCR with 60 Vbeta and 13 Jbeta primers. Assay used: immunoSEQ multiplex PCR; TCRdb lists only in-frame clones, some missing. The sample yields under 200,000 clones, 65% to 85% seen once. Source material: PBMCs. Source of these receptors: a man in his forties in good health and CMV-seropositive.

To note about this clone: The germline gene is not matched at one end of the junction; a read error may be the cause. The chain combines TRBV7-9 with TRBJ2-7; TRBD2 matches at 14 bases. This CDR3 contains 17 residues. Germline V CDR1 and CDR2: SEHNR, FQNEAQ (reference sequence). The CDR3 region is CSSSLPRTSGRTHEQYF. CDR3 bases: TGTTCCAGCAGCTTACCCAGGACTAGCGGGAGGACCCACGAGCAGTACTTC.

The CDR3 region is CASSRPGGRSTGELFF. The CDR3 DNA reads as TGCGCCAGCAGCCGCCCAGGAGGTAGAAGCACCGGGGAGCTGTTTTTT. V usage is TRBV4-3 and J usage is TRBJ2-2, with a possible D match to TRBD2 (5 bases). Per germline, CDR1 LGHNA and CDR2 YSLEER. The CDR3 extends over 16 amino acids. Trimming took 4 bases from V and 4 from J, leaving 16 bases between them.

The genes are TRBV29-1 and TRBJ1-1; possible D gene TRBD1, 6 bases. V lost 4 bases to trimming and J lost 0 bases, with 18 bases between them. The CDR3 extends over 16 amino acids. From germline, CDR1 is SQVTM and CDR2 ANQGSEA. The CDR3 protein is CSVGRGLGVMNTEAFF. Here the CDR3 DNA reads TGCAGCGTTGGAAGGGGGTTGGGTGTCATGAACACTGAAGCTTTCTTT. Combining the CDR3 with reference TRBV29-1 and TRBJ1-1 gives the whole variable domain SAVISQKPSRDICQRGTSLTIQCQVDSQVTMMFWYRQQPGQSLTLIATANQGSEATYESGFVIDKFPISRPNLTFSTLTVSNMSPEDSSIYLCSVGRGLGVMNTEAFFGQGTRLTVV.

The J gene is TRBJ2-7, the V gene TRBV6-5; 10 bases line up with TRBD2. Per germline, CDR1 MNHEY and CDR2 SVGAGI. The CDR3 has 16 residues. Germline trimming cut 0 bases from V and 6 bases from J; bases unmatched to any gene: 8. CDR3 region: CASSYSSGRAGFEQYF. The CDR3 DNA is TGTGCCAGCAGTTACTCGAGCGGGAGGGCCGGGTTCGAGCAGTACTTC.

The rearrangement joins TRBV6-5 to TRBJ1-2; 9 positions match TRBD1. Germline CDR1 and CDR2: MNHEY and SVGAGI. The CDR3 totals 15 residues. Trimming took 8 bases from V and 5 from J; bases not matched to a gene: 12. CDR3 coding DNA: TGTGCCAGCGATGAATTGGGACAGGGTGGGTATGGCTACACCTTC. This codes for CASDELGQGGYGYTF.

This rearrangement joins TRBV7-8 to TRBJ1-2, with TRBD1 matching 7 bases. This CDR3 comprises 13 residues. With V trimmed by 4 bases and J by 4 bases, 3 bases remained unmatched. The germline CDR1 and CDR2 sequences are SGHVS and FQNEAQ. CDR3 amino acids: CASSSTGTYGYTF. CDR3 sequence (DNA): TGTGCCAGCAGCTCGACAGGGACCTATGGCTACACCTTC.

This rearrangement joins TRBV5-4 to TRBJ2-3, with 7 bases aligning to TRBD1. Germline V gene lookup returns CDR1 SGHNT and CDR2 YYREEE (reference sequence). This CDR3 spans 16 amino acids. The V segment lost 6 bases and the J segment 0 bases; nucleotides outside the gene matches: 10. The CDR3 sequence: CASTDREMVSTDTQYF. The CDR3, as DNA: TGTGCCAGCACCGACAGGGAAATGGTTAGCACAGATACGCAGTATTTT.

This chain connects TRBV5-4 to TRBJ1-2, with D tentatively TRBD1 (5 bases). V was cut by 1 base and J by 0 bases, with 7 bases left in between. The CDR3 spans 14 residues. Germline assignment: CDR1 SGHNT and CDR2 YYREEE (reference sequence). The CDR3 here is CASSLSGTNYGYTF. The CDR3 bases are TGTGCCAGCAGCTTGTCAGGGACTAACTATGGCTACACCTTC.

This rearrangement joins TRBV5-6 to TRBJ2-3; 15 positions agree with TRBD2. The length of the CDR3 is 17 residues. Per germline, CDR1 SGHDT and CDR2 YYEEEE. J gave up 4 bases and V 4 bases, and 7 bases lay outside the gene matches. CDR3 in DNA: TGTGCCAGCAGCCCGCCGGGACTAGCGGGAGGACCAGATACGCAGTATTTT. Protein sequence: CASSPPGLAGGPDTQYF.

The chain carries TRBV28 and TRBJ2-3; 8 bases align to TRBD2. The CDR3 contains 16 residues. The germline gives CDR1 MDHEN, CDR2 SYDVKM. J was trimmed by 0 bases and V by 5 bases; bases with no gene match: 7. CDR3 protein: CASSPDGGASTDTQYF. CDR3 sequence (DNA): TGTGCCAGCAGTCCCGACGGGGGGGCTAGCACAGATACGCAGTATTTT.